Listed here is a single T cell receptor (beta chain). The repertoire was sequenced with immunoSEQ multiplex PCR; TCRdb's copy has only in-frame clones and lacks some. The sample has about 120,000 clones; 91% are singletons. The data originate from a study of T cell responses to AZD1222 COVID-19 vaccine. CDR3 length equals 14 residues. Trimming took off 2 bases at V and 7 bases at J, with 10 bases between the two ends. The germline V gene encodes CDR1 SGHRS and CDR2 YFSETQ. The chain has TRBV5-1 and TRBJ1-6; D is possibly TRBD1 (6 bases). This TCR was recovered from an adult in good health. The sample was peripheral blood, taken on day 0 of AZD1222 vaccination. The CDR3 here is CASSLGGGNSPLHF. The DNA for the CDR3 is TGCGCCAGCAGCTTAGGGGGGGGCAATTCACCCCTCCACTTT.